This T cell receptor (beta chain) came from a study of cytotoxic CD8 clonotypes in ibrutinib-treated CLL (dated by TCRdb to the early 2020s). For the study in its entirety: The cohort was composed of under 12 relapsed/refractory and fewer than 16 treatment-naive patients; IGHV unmutated status was identified in under 18 patients. Partial responses were observed in about 24 patients and complete responses in 2; after a median follow-up of 68 months, remission was maintained in about 15 patients and progression was observed in approximately twelve. Response samples were obtained after a median of around 11 months of treatment, with a range of roughly 6 to 40 months. On average, each sample had about 250,000 productive templates and more than 75,000 productive rearrangements. Longitudinal samples were available for 26 of the 86 trial participants. Cryopreserved peripheral blood mononuclear cells were obtained prior to treatment, at the time of response, and at either disease progression or sustained remission. All remission and progressive disease samples were collected while patients were still receiving ibrutinib.

V loses 2 bases of germline sequence and J loses 4 bases, and the interval between the two ends is 12 bases. Inclusive of the bounding cysteine and phenylalanine, the CDR3 is 14 residues long. Only the CDR3 portion is preserved as DNA: 42 bases, with reading frame beginning at the first base. From a lookup of the germline V gene, CDR1 and CDR2 are MDHEN and SYDVKM. On a MiSeq, deep resolution sequencing aimed for a depth between 1 in 1 million and 1 in 200,000 T cells, with each clonotype covered approximately 10x on average. The immunoSEQ hsTCRB Kit was used to generate TCR beta libraries. The paper's processing steps were these. Data were analyzed with ImmunoSEQ Data Assistant and ImmunoSEQ Analyzer, with V, D and J genes assigned per IMGT definitions. Clonality, with values ranging from 0 to 1, was calculated as one minus the normalized Shannon entropy of productive rearrangement frequencies. Only overrepresented clonotypes making up at least 0.05% of each patient's repertoire were included in the public clonotype analysis. Roughly 12 age-matched healthy donor repertoires from immuneACCESS were used as controls for clonality. Imported from immuneACCESS, the table was reduced by TCRdb to in-frame sequences with V and J called. These copies leave out some clones; in studies compared against another copy, an unresolved V gene accounts for under half, and the cause of the remainder is not known. The V and J calls and clone size are taken from that table; D and trimming were inferred from the DNA. The sample includes 200,000 to 250,000 clones, with 79% observed a single time. About an eighth of the sample rests with the top ten.

This clone showed up just a few times. The target of this receptor is not known. Within one base of it there is no much larger clone, and no base qualities were kept. Study-wide findings and limitations: At ibrutinib response clonality went up, during sustained remission it held steady, and at progression it dropped back toward baseline. Sampling times were not matched between sustained-remission and progressing patients, and lymph node repertoires were not studied. Public clonotypes were rare and either shrank or stayed stable during treatment, and the rise in clonality at ibrutinib response reflected expansion of private clonotypes. Baseline clonality was found to be higher than that of age-matched healthy donors and was strongly correlated with circulating CD8+ T-cell counts.

In the paper's terms, the time point label means: 12 months on ibrutinib. For TCR beta library preparation, about 2 micrograms of genomic DNA was extracted from cryopreserved PBMCs. Longitudinal blood samples from CLL patients on ibrutinib monotherapy underwent high-throughput TCR beta sequencing. The patients took part in an open-label, single-center phase 2 trial of ibrutinib monotherapy. The TCR sequence derives from a human donor with chronic lymphocytic leukemia. Recombination joined TRBV28 with TRBJ2-7; the D region may be TRBD1 or TRBD2, each matching 5 bases equally. Source: PBMCs, taken after 12 months of ibrutinib treatment. The CDR3 amino acid sequence is: CASSLLPGRYEQYF. The DNA sequence is given as TGTGCCAGCAGTTTACTTCCGGGGCGATACGAGCAGTACTTC.